This TCR beta chain comes out of a study of blood T cell repertoires in COVID-19. In the study overall: COVID-19 samples, acute and convalescent, were from the United States, Italy and Spain. Sample material is recorded as cDNA or gDNA derived from T cells, B-cell-depleted T cells, or PBMCs.

This clone appeared a single time. Method: immunoSEQ multiplex PCR; TCRdb's copy keeps in-frame clones and lacks some. This sample has tens of thousands of clones, with 70% to 80% found just once. The sequence was obtained from a human donor in a cohort sampled during active COVID-19. Source material: peripheral blood.

CDR3 amino acids: CASSSSGRSSGANVLTF. CDR3 bases: TGTGCCAGCAGCTCCAGCGGGAGGAGCTCTGGGGCCAACGTCCTGACTTTC. The chain joins TRBV7-9 to TRBJ2-6; 9 nucleotides agree with TRBD2. V dropped 4 bases and J dropped 0; count of bases not matched to a gene: 4. Per germline, CDR1 SEHNR and CDR2 FQNEAQ (reference sequence). There are 17 residues in the CDR3.